Presented here are 8 T cell receptor beta chains from one specimen sequenced in a study of human T cells and chemical hapten exposure. From the RACE reads, TCRdb called clonotypes with MiXCR, one entry per CDR3 protein. The sample carries some 340,000 distinct CDR3 sequences, roughly 6.9% recorded once. Documented time point: patch test 1, 2 weeks after DPC sensitization. Treatment of the sample: therapeutic diphenylcyclopropenone sensitization with weekly scalp DPC. The material was whole blood, obtained in connection with sensitization to the hapten diphenylcyclopropenone (DPC). These receptors were collected from a woman in her late teens or twenties with alopecia areata. Some clones in this sample may be carry-over from other donors' samples.

This clonotype was seen ten or more times. The chain is built from TRBV4-1 and TRBJ2-3, with 9 bases fitting TRBD2. Germline trimming cut 6 bases from V and 1 base from J; bases unmatched to any gene: 11. This CDR3 is built from 17 residues. Germline V gene data show CDR1 as MGHRA and CDR2 as YSYEKL. The CDR3 reads CASRTTQRGVRTDTQYF. DNA for the CDR3: TGCGCCAGCAGAACTACTCAGCGGGGGGTACGCACAGATACGCAGTATTTT.

This clonotype has a count of ten or more. V and J are TRBV15 and TRBJ2-1, with TRBD1 matching over 8 bases. CDR1 is LNHNV, CDR2 YYDKDF, per germline (reference sequence). The CDR3 spans 16 residues. Trimming at V came to 0 bases and at J to 13 bases, leaving 14 bases not matched to a gene. CDR3 DNA: TGTGCCACCAGCAGAGATGGCAGGCCAGGGGGCGATTCCCAGTTCTTC. Its protein product is CATSRDGRPGGDSQFF. Full variable domain (remainder filled in from reference TRBV15 and TRBJ2-1): DAMVIQNPRYQVTQFGKPVTLSCSQTLNHNVMYWYQQKSSQAPKLLFHYYDKDFNNEADTPDNFQSRRPNTSFCFLDIRSPGLGDTAMYLCATSRDGRPGGDSQFFGPGTRLTVL.

This clonotype was counted between two and nine times. This chain connects TRBV29-1 to TRBJ2-2; D may match TRBD1 or TRBD2 (6 bases each). Germline V gives CDR1 SQVTM, CDR2 ANQGSEA. V gave up 5 bases and J gave up 0 bases, with 13 bases separating them. The CDR3 runs to 15 residues. The CDR3 coding sequence is TGCAGCGTTAATGAGGGGGGCGCGAACACCGGGGAGCTGTTTTTT. It encodes CSVNEGGANTGELFF.

In this sample, this clonotype turned up many times. V is TRBV12-3 or TRBV12-4 and J is TRBJ2-3; 12 positions agree with TRBD2. V lost 6 bases, J lost 3 bases, and 4 bases stayed unmatched. The CDR3 has 15 amino acids. The CDR3 bases are TGTGCCAGCAGAAAACTAGCGGGGGGAACAGATACGCAGTATTTT. It yields the protein CASRKLAGGTDTQYF.

This clonotype was counted a few times. The V and J genes are TRBV7-9 and TRBJ1-6, with TRBD1 matching over 8 bases. Per the germline V gene, CDR1 is SEHNR and CDR2 is FQNEAQ (reference sequence). This CDR3 is built from 16 residues. The J segment lost 6 bases and the V segment lost 2 bases, leaving 6 bases of the junction unmatched. The CDR3 bases are TGTGCCAGCAGCTTACAGGGGGCGCTCAGTAATTCACCCCTCCACTTT. This sequence encodes CASSLQGALSNSPLHF. The variable domain in full, completed from reference TRBV7-9 and TRBJ1-6, reads DTGVSQNPRHKITKRGQNVTFRCDPISEHNRLYWYRQTLGQGPEFLTYFQNEAQLEKSRLLSDRFSAERPKGSFSTLEIQRTEQGDSAMYLCASSLQGALSNSPLHFGNGTRLTVT.

The CDR3 DNA sequence: TGCGCCAGCAGCCCCGGTAGTCCGGGGAACACTGAAGCTTTCTTT. It yields the protein CASSPGSPGNTEAFF. The rearrangement joins TRBV4-3 to TRBJ1-1; D remains ambiguous. The CDR3 totals 15 residues. Germline CDR1 and CDR2: LGHNA and YSLEER. The V end lost 4 bases, the J end lost 1 base, and 13 bases lay between the germline ends.

This clonotype has a handful of counts. This chain connects TRBV13 to TRBJ2-7; 10 nucleotides match TRBD1. From germline, CDR1 is PRHDT and CDR2 FYEKMQ (reference sequence). The CDR3 totals 14 residues. V was pared by 4 bases and J by 5 bases, with 5 bases of the junction left unmatched. CDR3 in amino acids: CASSSTGTGDEQYF. The CDR3 DNA reads TGTGCCAGCAGCTCTACGGGGACAGGGGACGAGCAGTACTTC.

This clonotype was seen at least ten times. The rearrangement joins TRBV20-1 to TRBJ1-6; no reliable D call. The CDR3 totals 14 residues. The germline V gene encodes CDR1 DFQATT and CDR2 SNEGSKA (reference sequence). The ends were cut back, 6 bases at V and 6 bases at J, with 15 bases in the middle. In DNA form, the CDR3 reads TGCAGTGCCGCTAGACTGGACGGTAATTCACCCCTCCACTTT. Translated, it gives CSAARLDGNSPLHF.